The following is a TCR beta chain sequence with its context. The CDR3 covers 11 residues. Germline-derived CDR1 and CDR2 are SNHLY and FYNNEI. The V end was cut by 9 bases, the J end by 5 bases, with 8 bases between. This sample was taken from a study of T cells in Graves' hyperthyroidism and ophthalmopathy. Researchers amplified the TCR beta CDR3 regions from RNA transcripts. The HTBI set primed first-round TCR CDR3 RT-PCR. TCRdb reanalysed the multiplex PCR reads using MiXCR and keeps one entry per CDR3 protein. Of under 600,000 distinct CDR3 sequences in the sample, approximately 16% were seen once.

The sequence derives from a woman aged 40 to 50 with Graves' ophthalmopathy. The sample consisted of blood. The rearrangement uses TRBV2 and TRBJ2-1; D gene unclear. The CDR3 spells CASLLDNEQFF. CDR3 nucleotide sequence: TGTGCCAGTCTGCTAGACAATGAGCAGTTCTTC.